Described below is a single TCR beta chain sequence and its context. Its antigen is unknown. There are no base qualities to consult, and no much larger clone falls within one base. The junction shows trimming of 2 bases on V and 3 bases on J, and the gene matches do not reach 4 bases of it. The germline V gene sets CDR1 to ENHRY and CDR2 to SYGVKD. Measured from the cysteine to the phenylalanine, the CDR3 is 16 residues long. Left in the record is the CDR3 DNA by itself, 48 bases read in frame from the first base. The cohort comprised under 700 healthy bone marrow donors. At the time of sampling, all cohort members were nominally healthy, though unrecorded immune exposures were likely present. The donor was CMV seropositive and belonged to the group of 250 to 350 seropositive cohort members. Each donor provided a peripheral blood sample, and peripheral blood mononuclear cells were used for TCR beta sequencing. The Qiagen DNeasy Blood Extraction Kit was used to extract genomic DNA from the blood cell samples.

This sample stems from a study of cytomegalovirus exposure and HLA in healthy donors (dated by TCRdb to about 2017). Study-wide context: In an earlier analysis of under 750 of the donors, less than 350 Gb of sequence data and some 120 million unique TCR beta sequences from roughly 190 million T cells were reported. Roughly 300 gigabases of sequencing data and tens of millions of unique TCR sequences made up an early release that covered 640 HLA-typed donors. Of the roughly 410 genotyped donors, roughly 76% were placed in the genetic ancestry cluster associated with self-reported Caucasian donors. The study was designed to test whether signatures of past pathogen exposure could be identified by cataloging public T cell receptors. The study profiled the T cell repertoires of under 700 subjects by immunosequencing and related them to cytomegalovirus serostatus. A separate validation cohort of about 110 different subjects was used in addition to the approximately 640-subject first cohort. To predict cytomegalovirus infection status, the study brought together high-throughput TCR immunosequencing, statistical association of individual TCRs with disease status, and machine learning. A later analysis re-analyzed previously published TCR beta repertoires from several hundred donors and added high-resolution HLA genotyping to study TCR occurrence patterns. The later analysis used no new phenotypic data to find candidate immune exposures, relying instead on TCR beta sequences and their occurrence across donors. An earlier analysis of some 600 of the donors applied high-throughput TCR beta sequencing to assess whether each TCR beta V gene segment acted as functional or pseudogenic. Donor age, sex, ethnicity and CMV serostatus were compiled alongside the repertoire data. A later genetic analysis used genome-wide SNP genotypes for about three fifths of the 666 donors, treating that subset as a discovery cohort. All discovery cohort repertoires had been generated using a single sequencing platform. Both class I and class II loci were covered by HLA typing, at four-digit resolution. Typing coverage varied by locus: about 629-630 donors for A, B, C, DRB1 and DQB1; approximately 500 for DQA1; about 600 for DPA1; around 450 for DPB1. Several DR-DQ haplotypes were handled as single units for association and clustering because linkage in the cohort was strong. Among almost 400 genotyped donors of the cohort, an average of approximately 250,000 unique TCR beta nucleotide sequences were sequenced per donor, roughly 20% of them non-productive. General findings and caveats noted by the study authors: In an earlier analysis of fewer than 700 of the donors, most TCR beta V segments appeared in productive rearrangements about 87% or about 30% of the time, broadly matching IMGT annotations. V-gene and J-gene trimming of TCR beta chains was associated with a missense DCLRE1C variant in a later genetic analysis, and the association was replicated in an independent cohort. Linkage disequilibrium might explain the correlated functional status among segregating V segments, but an unknown experimental factor could not be ruled out. Some IMGT-functional V segments, including TRBV6-2 and TRBV6-3, could not be told apart with the 87-base-pair reads, so those segments were excluded. Sequencing depth was assumed to be roughly uniform across donors in the presence/absence analyses, though that assumption may not hold. In a later analysis, the rate of TCR association differed among HLA loci, with DRB1 alleles having the most associated TCRs and HLA-C alleles having the fewest. The classifier was reported to diagnose cytomegalovirus status with high specificity and sensitivity in both the original cohort and the validation cohort. The study gave a list of about 150 TCR beta chains associated with cytomegalovirus. Most TCR sequences were observed very rarely across donors, whereas some public TCRs were present in many individuals. Only TCR beta chains were sequenced in this cohort, and the absence of alpha or paired-chain data limited detectable features. A further reported finding was that TCR beta sequences accurately predicted the HLA-A and HLA-B alleles for most subjects in the first cohort. HLA typing was unavailable for some donors at each locus, so association tests used only the typed subset. A cluster of highly shared sequence variants was judged likely to represent a technical artifact of the sequencing pipeline. In a later analysis, HLA-associated TCR beta chains showed more clonal expansion and lower generation probabilities than non-associated chains that were equally common. In a later genetic analysis, fewer N-insertions in productive TCRs were reported among donors in an Asian-associated ancestry cluster than the approximately 710-donor mean. A few of the identified cytomegalovirus-associated TCR beta chains were confirmed in vitro to be specific for cytomegalovirus antigens. Strong co-occurrence of HLA alleles, especially DR and DQ, made assigning TCR associations to individual alleles difficult. The only immune exposure information available for the cohort was CMV serostatus. The authors suggested that the approach could potentially be extended to other disease states and immunological phenotypes. A later analysis reported that several top co-occurrence clusters appeared linked to parvovirus B19, influenza, CMV and Epstein-Barr virus. Because counts were too low, around 17 rarely observed V segments, including chromosome 9 orphons, were left out of the earlier analysis of 587 of the donors. In a later analysis, more than 15,000 TCR beta sequences were associated with specific HLA alleles at a false discovery rate of 0.05. According to a later analysis, most CMV-associated TCR beta chains appeared to be HLA-restricted, and the HLA associations seemed to be driven largely by CMV exposure.

Preparation of the library involved the immunoSEQ multiplex PCR assay. For the multiplex PCR, a mixture combining 60 forward primers for TCR Vbeta segments and 13 reverse primers for TCR Jbeta segments was used. The CDR3 region of rearranged TCR beta genes was amplified from genomic DNA by a multiplex PCR assay. Amplified TCR beta libraries were sequenced as 87-base-pair reads on the Illumina HiSeq System. As for how the authors treated the data: In a later analysis, tens of millions of unique TCR beta chains were counted across the roughly 670 repertoires, and around 11 million of these chains were shared by at least two donors. A nearest-neighbor algorithm error-corrected the raw reads and collapsed the reads into unique sequences, merging closely related sequences to remove PCR and sequencing errors. CDR3 sequences were aligned to IMGT reference sequences to assign V, D and J gene segments. For a sequence to be retained, a match of at least six nucleotides was required to both a V gene segment and a J gene segment. A rearrangement counted as productive if the CDR3 had no stop codons and remained in frame with V and J, and every other rearrangement counted as non-productive. CDR3 was defined by IMGT convention, running from the second conserved V-encoded cysteine to the conserved J-encoded phenylalanine. In an earlier analysis of approximately 590 of the donors, sequences lacking an unambiguous match to a single V gene segment were excluded. An earlier analysis of several hundred of the donors called V segments functional above 56.7% productive rearrangements and segregating when the between-donor standard deviation exceeded 5%. A statistical classification framework was built to diagnose cytomegalovirus status from the catalog of TCR beta chain sequences. V and J gene assignment, in a later analysis, came from comparing TCR nucleotide sequences with IMGT/GENE-DB human TR gene sequences. The TCRdist pipeline was used in a later analysis to assign CDR3 sequences and most-parsimonious VDJ recombination scenarios. A later analysis defined each TCR beta chain by its CDR3 amino acid sequence plus V-gene family, and excluded reads lacking a unique V-gene family. As a way to deal with suspected cross-contamination and a sequencing artifact, a later analysis dropped hundreds of nucleotide sequences that were highly shared and had low generation probability. A later analysis calculated a clonal expansion index for each public chain from normalized within-repertoire ranks of inferred template counts. In a later analysis, generation probabilities were computed using a VDJ recombination model fitted to out-of-frame rearrangements, and the results were checked against IGoR. In a later analysis, hypergeometric tests were used to score TCR-TCR, TCR-HLA and TCR-CMV co-occurrence, with a repertoire-size bias correction applied to TCR pairs. False discovery rates were estimated in a later analysis by permuting HLA or CMV assignments 20 times. In a later analysis, co-occurring TCRs were grouped using DBSCAN, and TCRdist sequence similarity was added for clustering within HLA-allele-positive subsets. For co-occurrence clustering, repertoires with fewer than 30,000 or more than 120,000 public chains were excluded, along with several repertoires with anomalous nucleotide sharing. Sourced from immuneACCESS, this table was stored by TCRdb with only in-frame sequences that have V and J called. A share of the clones is absent; for the studies checked, an unresolved V gene accounts for under half, and the remainder has no known explanation. The DNA gave D and trimming, while V, J and clone size come from that table. The table for this sample lists 240,000 or so clones; about 81% of them were counted only once. The ten biggest clones cover around 8% of the sample.

Sequenced sample: PBMCs. The rearrangement joined TRBV10-3 to TRBJ2-5; TRBD2 aligns with 12 central bases. The TCR comes from a woman aged 60 to 75 in good health and CMV-seropositive. The sequence in DNA is TGTGCCATCAGTGAGGGTCGACTAGCGGGAGAAGAGACCCAGTACTTC. Translated, this gives CAISEGRLAGEETQYF.